The text below deals with one TCR beta chain. Its antigen is currently unknown. The starting template was genomic DNA from bulk tumor, roughly 610 ng per sample. Several widely spaced biopsies per primary tumor were taken during surgery. Patients had untreated, newly diagnosed non-small cell lung cancer and underwent curative surgery. The sample belongs to a study of immune heterogeneity within non-small cell lung tumors. Study-wide results and caveats: Clonality of local T cells correlated moderately but significantly with local tumor mutational burden (R about 0.34).

A first 10-cycle multiplex round used 32 V-gene and 13 J-gene primers on TCR beta CDR3. Via MiXCR, TCRdb re-called the multiplex PCR reads, giving one row per CDR3 protein. The sample includes 21,000 or so distinct CDR3 sequences, roughly 29% of them seen just once. Material: lung tumor tissue. The sequence derives from a man between 35 and 55 years old with non-small cell lung cancer.

The CDR3 protein is CASSYGAGGHTDTQYF. CDR3 nucleotide sequence: TGTGCCAGCAGTTACGGAGCGGGAGGGCACACAGATACGCAGTATTTT. The chain recombines TRBV6-6 with TRBJ2-3, with 10 positions matching TRBD2. Germline V CDR1 and CDR2: MNHNY, SVGAGI (reference sequence). The CDR3 is made up of 16 amino acids. V trimming: 2 bases; J trimming: 2 bases; junction bases outside the gene matches: 4.